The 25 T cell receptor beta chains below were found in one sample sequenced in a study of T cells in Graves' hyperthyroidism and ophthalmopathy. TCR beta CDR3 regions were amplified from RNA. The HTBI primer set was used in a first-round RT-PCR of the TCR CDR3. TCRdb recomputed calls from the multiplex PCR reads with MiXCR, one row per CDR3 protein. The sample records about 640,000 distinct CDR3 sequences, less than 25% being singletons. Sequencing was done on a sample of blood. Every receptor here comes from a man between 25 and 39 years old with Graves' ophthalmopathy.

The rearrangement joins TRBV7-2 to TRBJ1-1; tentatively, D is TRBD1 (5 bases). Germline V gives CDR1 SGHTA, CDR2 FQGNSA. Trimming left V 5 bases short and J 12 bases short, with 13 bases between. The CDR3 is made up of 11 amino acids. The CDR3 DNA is TGTGCCAGCAGCCCGGGGACGACAACTTTCTTT. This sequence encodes CASSPGTTTFF. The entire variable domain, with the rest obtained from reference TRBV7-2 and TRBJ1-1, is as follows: GAGVSQSPSNKVTEKGKDVELRCDPISGHTALYWYRQSLGQGLEFLIYFQGNSAPDKSGLPSDRFSAERTGGSVSTLTIQRTQQEDSAVYLCASSPGTTTFFGQGTRLTVV.

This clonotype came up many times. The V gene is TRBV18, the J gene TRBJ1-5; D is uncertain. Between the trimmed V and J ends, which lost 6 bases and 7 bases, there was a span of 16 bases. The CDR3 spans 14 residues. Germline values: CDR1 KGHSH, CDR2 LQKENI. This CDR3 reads CASSPGGVEQPQHF. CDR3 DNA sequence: TGTGCCAGCTCTCCAGGTGGGGTGGAGCAGCCCCAGCATTTT.

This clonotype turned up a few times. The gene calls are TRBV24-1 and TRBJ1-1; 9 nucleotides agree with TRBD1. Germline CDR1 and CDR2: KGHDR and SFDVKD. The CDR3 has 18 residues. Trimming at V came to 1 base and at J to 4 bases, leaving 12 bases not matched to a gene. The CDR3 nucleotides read TGTGCCACCAGTGATTTAGAGACCGGGACAGGGTCGTGCACTGAAGCTTTCTTT. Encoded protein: CATSDLETGTGSCTEAFF.

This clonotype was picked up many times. CDR3 amino acids: CSASRRERVNEQFF. The CDR3 nucleotides are TGCAGTGCTAGTCGGCGGGAGAGGGTCAATGAGCAGTTCTTC. The V gene is TRBV20-1, the J gene TRBJ2-1, with 7 positions matching TRBD2. The J segment lost 6 bases and the V segment lost 3 bases, leaving 8 bases of the junction unmatched. Germline CDR1 DFQATT, CDR2 SNEGSKA (reference sequence). The CDR3 covers 14 residues.

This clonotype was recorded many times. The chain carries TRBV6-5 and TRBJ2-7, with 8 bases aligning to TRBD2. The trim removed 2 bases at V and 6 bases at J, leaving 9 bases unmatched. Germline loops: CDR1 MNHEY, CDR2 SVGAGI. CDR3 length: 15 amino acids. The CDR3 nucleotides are TGTGCCAGCAGTTACCGGGGGGGGGCGGCGCGCGAGCAGTACTTC. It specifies CASSYRGGAAREQYF.

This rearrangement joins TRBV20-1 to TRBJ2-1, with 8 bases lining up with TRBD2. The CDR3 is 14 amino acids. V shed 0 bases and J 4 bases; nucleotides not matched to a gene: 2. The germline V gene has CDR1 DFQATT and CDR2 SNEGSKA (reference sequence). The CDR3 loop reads CSARDGRAYNEQFF. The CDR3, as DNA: TGCAGTGCTAGAGACGGGAGGGCTTACAATGAGCAGTTCTTC.

DNA of the CDR3: TGCGCCAGCGGAAGCCCTATGACAGGTAGCACCTACGAGCAGTACTTC. The encoded protein is CASGSPMTGSTYEQYF. The chain carries TRBV5-1 and TRBJ2-7, with a tentative D call TRBD1 (6 bases). The CDR3 has 16 amino acids. Trimming took 7 bases from V and 2 from J, leaving 22 bases between them. Looked up from germline, CDR1 is SGHRS and CDR2 is YFSETQ.

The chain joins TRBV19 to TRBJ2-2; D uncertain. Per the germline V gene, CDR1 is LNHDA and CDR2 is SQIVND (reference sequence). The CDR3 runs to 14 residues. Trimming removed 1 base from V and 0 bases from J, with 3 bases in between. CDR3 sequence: CASSIAPNTGELFF. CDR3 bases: TGTGCCAGTAGTATAGCTCCGAACACCGGGGAGCTGTTTTTT.

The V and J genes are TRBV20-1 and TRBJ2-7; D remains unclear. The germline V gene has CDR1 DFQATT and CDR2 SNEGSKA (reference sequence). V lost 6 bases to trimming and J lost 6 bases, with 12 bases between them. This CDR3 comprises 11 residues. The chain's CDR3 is CSADEVREQYF. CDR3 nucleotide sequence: TGCAGTGCCGACGAGGTGCGCGAGCAGTACTTC.

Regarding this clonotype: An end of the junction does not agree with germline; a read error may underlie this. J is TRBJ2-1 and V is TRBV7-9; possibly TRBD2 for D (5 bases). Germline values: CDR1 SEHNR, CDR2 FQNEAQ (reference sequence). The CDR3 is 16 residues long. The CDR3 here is CASSLDGRGDYNERFF. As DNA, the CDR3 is TGTGCCAGCAGCTTAGATGGGAGAGGTGACTACAATGAGCGGTTCTTC.

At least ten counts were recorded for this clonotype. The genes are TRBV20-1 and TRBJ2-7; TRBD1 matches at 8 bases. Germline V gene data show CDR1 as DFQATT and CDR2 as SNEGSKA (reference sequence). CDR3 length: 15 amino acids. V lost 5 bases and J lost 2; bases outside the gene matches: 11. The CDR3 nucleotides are TGCAGTGCTCCGCTCTGGGACAGGACTACCTACGAGCAGTACTTC. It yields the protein CSAPLWDRTTYEQYF.

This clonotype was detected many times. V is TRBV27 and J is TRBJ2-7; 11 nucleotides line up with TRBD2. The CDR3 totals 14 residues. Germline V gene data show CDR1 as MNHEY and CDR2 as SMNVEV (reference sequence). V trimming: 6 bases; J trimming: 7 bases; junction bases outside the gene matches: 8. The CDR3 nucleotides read TGTGCCAGCAGGCTGACTAGCGGGAAAAATGAGCAGTACTTC. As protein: CASRLTSGKNEQYF.

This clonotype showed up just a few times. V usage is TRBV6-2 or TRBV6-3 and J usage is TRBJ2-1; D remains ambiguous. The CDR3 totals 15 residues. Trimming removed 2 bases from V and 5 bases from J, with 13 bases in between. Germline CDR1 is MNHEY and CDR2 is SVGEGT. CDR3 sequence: CASSYEAIENNEQFF. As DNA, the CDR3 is TGTGCCAGCAGTTACGAGGCTATCGAAAACAATGAGCAGTTCTTC.

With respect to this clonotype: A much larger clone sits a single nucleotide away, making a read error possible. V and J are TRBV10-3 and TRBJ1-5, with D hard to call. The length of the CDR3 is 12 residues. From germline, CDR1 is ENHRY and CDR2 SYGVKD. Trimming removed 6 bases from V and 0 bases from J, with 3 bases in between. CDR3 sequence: CAIRSSNQPQHF. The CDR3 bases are TGTGCCATCAGATCTAGCAATCAGCCCCAGCATTTT.

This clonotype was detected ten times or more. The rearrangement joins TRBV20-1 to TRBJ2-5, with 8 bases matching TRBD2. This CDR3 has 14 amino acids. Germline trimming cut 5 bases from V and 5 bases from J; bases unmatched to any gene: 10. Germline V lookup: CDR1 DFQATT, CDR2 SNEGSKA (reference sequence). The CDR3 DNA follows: TGCAGTGCTTCGCCGGGAGGGCCTGGGGAGACCCAGTACTTC. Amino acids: CSASPGGPGETQYF.

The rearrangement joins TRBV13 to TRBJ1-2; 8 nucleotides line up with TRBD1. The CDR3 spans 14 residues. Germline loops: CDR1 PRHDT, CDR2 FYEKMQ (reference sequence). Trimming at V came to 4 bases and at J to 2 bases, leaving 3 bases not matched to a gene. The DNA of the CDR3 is TGTGCCAGCAGCTCACCAGGGGGCAACTATGGCTACACCTTC. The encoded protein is CASSSPGGNYGYTF.

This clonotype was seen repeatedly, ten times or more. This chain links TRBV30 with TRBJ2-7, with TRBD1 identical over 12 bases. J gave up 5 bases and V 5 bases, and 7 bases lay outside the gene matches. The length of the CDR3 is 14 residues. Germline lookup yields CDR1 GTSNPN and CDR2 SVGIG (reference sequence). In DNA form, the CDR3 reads TGTGCCTGGCTACCCGGGACAGGGGGCAACGAGCAGTACTTC. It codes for CAWLPGTGGNEQYF.

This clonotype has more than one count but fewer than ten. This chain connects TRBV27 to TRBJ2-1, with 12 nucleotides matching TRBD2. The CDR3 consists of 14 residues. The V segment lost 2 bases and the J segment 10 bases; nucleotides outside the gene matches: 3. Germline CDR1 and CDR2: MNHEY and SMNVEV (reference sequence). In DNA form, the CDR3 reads TGTGCCAGCAGTTTACTAGCGGGAGGGTGGGAGCAGTTCTTC. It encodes CASSLLAGGWEQFF.

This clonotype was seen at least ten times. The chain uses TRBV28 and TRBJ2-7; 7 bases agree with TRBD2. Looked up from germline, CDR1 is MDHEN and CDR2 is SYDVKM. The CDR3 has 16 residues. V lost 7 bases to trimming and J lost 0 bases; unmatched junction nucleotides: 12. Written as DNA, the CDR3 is TGTGCCAGCACCCCACTGGGTAGCGGGTCCTCCTACGAGCAGTACTTC. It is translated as CASTPLGSGSSYEQYF.

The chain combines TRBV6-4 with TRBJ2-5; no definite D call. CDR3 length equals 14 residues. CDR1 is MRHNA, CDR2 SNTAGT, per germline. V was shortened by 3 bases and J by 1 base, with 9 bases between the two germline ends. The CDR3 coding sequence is TGTGCCAGCAGTGAAGAAGAACCCCAAGAGACCCAGTACTTC. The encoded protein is CASSEEEPQETQYF.

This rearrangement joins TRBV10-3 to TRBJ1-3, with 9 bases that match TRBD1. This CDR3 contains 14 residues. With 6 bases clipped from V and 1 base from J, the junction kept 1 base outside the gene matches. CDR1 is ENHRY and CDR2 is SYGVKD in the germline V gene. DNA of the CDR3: TGTGCCATCAGGACAGGGGGATCTGGAAACACCATATATTTT. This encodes CAIRTGGSGNTIYF.

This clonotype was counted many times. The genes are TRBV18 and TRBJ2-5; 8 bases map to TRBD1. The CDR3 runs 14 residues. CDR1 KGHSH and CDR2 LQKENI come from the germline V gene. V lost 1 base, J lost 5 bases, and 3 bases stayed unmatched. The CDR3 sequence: CASSPRTGPETQYF. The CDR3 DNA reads TGTGCCAGCTCACCACGGACAGGGCCCGAGACCCAGTACTTC.

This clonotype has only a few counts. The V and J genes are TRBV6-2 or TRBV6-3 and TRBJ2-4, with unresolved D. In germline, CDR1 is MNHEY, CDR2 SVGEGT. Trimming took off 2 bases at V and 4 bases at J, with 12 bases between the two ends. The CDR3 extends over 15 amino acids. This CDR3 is CASSYGATSKNIQYF. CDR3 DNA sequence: TGTGCCAGCAGTTACGGAGCCACGAGTAAAAACATTCAGTACTTC.

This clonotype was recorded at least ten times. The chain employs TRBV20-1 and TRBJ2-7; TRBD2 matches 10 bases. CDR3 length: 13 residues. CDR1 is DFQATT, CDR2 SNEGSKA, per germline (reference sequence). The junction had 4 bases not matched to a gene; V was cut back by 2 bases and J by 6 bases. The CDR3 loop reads CSARSLAGFEQYF. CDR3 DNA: TGCAGTGCTAGATCACTAGCGGGATTCGAGCAGTACTTC.

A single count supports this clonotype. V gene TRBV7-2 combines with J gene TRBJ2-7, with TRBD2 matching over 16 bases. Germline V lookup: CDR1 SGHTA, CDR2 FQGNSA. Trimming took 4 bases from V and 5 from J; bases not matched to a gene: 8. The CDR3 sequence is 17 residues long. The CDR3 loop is CASSSGTSGRGVHEQYF. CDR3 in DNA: TGTGCCAGCAGCTCCGGGACTAGCGGGAGGGGTGTGCACGAGCAGTACTTC.